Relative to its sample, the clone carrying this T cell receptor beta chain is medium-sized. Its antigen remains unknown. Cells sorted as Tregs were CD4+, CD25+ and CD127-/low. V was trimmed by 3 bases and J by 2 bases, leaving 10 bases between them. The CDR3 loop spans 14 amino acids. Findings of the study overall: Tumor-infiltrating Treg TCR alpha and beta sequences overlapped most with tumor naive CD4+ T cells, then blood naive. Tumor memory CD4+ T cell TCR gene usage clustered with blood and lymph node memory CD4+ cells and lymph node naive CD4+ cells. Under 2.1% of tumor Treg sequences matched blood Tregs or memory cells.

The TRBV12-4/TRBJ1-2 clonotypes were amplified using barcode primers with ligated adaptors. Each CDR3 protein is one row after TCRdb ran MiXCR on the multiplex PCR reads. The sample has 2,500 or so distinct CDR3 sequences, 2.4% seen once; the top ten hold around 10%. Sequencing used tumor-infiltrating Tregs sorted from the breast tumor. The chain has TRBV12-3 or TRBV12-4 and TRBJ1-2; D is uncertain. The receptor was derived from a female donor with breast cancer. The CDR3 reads CASSFRQTNYGYTF. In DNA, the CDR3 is TGTGCCAGCAGTTTCCGGCAAACCAACTATGGCTACACCTTC.